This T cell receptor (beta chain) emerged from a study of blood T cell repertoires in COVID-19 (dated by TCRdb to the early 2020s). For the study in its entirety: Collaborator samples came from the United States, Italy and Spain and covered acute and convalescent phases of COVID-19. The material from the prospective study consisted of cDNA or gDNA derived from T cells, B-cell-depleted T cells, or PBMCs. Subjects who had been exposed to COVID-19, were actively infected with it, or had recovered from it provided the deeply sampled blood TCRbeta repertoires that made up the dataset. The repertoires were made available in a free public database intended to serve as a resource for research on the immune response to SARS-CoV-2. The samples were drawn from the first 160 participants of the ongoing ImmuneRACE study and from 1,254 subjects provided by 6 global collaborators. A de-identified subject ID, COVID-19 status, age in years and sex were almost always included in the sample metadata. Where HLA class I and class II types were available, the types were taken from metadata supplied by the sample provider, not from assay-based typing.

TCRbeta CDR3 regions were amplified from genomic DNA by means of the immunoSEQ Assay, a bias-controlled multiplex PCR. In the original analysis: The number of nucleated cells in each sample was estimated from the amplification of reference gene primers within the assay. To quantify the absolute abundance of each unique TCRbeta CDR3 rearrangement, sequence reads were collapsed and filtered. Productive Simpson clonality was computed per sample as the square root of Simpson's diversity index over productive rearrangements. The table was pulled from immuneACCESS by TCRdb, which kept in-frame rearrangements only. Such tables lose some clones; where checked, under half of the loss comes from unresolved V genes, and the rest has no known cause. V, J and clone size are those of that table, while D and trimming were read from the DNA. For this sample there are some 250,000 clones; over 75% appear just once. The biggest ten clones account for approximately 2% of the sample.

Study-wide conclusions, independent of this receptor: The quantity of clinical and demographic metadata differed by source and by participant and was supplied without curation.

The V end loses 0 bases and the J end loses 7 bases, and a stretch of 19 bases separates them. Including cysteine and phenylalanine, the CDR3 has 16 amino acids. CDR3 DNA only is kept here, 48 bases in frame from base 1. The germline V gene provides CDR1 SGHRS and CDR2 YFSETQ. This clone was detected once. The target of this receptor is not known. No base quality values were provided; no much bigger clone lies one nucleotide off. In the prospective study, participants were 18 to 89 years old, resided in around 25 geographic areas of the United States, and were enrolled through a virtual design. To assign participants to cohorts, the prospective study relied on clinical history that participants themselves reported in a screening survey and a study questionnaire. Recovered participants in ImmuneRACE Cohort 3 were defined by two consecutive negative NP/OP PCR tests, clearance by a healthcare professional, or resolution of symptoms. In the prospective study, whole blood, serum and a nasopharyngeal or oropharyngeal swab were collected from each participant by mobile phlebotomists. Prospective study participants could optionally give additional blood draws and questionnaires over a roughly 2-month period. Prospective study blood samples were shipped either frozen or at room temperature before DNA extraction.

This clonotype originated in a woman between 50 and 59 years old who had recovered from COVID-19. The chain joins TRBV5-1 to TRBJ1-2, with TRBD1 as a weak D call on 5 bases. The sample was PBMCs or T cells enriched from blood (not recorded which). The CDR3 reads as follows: CASSLGGEVTVIGYTF. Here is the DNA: TGCGCCAGCAGCTTGGGCGGTGAGGTGACAGTCATTGGCTACACCTTC. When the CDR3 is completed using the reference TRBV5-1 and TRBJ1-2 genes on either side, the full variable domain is KAGVTQTPRYLIKTRGQQVTLSCSPISGHRSVSWYQQTPGQGLQFLFEYFSETQRNKGNFPGRFSGRQFSNSRSEMNVSTLELGDSALYLCASSLGGEVTVIGYTFGSGTRLTVV.